This TCR beta chain emerged from a study of blood T cell repertoires in COVID-19. In the study overall: From the United States, Italy and Spain came samples of acute and convalescent COVID-19. Sample material is recorded as cDNA or gDNA derived from T cells, B-cell-depleted T cells, or PBMCs.

Only in-frame clones appear in the TCRdb table, and some are missing; sequencing was by immunoSEQ multiplex PCR. The table has some 91,000 clones, 70% to 85% seen once. Per germline, CDR1 MGHRA and CDR2 YSYEKL. V shed 0 bases and J 1 base; nucleotides not matched to a gene: 5. The CDR3 extends over 17 amino acids. Sequences were obtained from peripheral blood. The clonotype comes from a man aged 70 or older with acute or convalescent COVID-19. The chain recombines TRBV4-1 with TRBJ2-5; TRBD1 agrees at 10 bases. The CDR3 sequence: CASSQEVGQGFQETQYF. In DNA form, the CDR3 reads TGCGCCAGCAGCCAAGAAGTGGGACAGGGGTTCCAAGAGACCCAGTACTTC.